This entry lists 22 T cell receptor beta chains sequenced from one sample in a study of T cell clonality in common variable immunodeficiency. TCRdb's table, derived via immunoSEQ multiplex PCR, lists solely in-frame clones and lacks some. This sample has approximately 81,000 clones and no singletons, with 0.8% in the ten largest. The sample comprised peripheral blood mononuclear cells. The source is a person between 18 and 70 years old in good health.

This clone was counted ten times or more. Read data end 3 residues before the CDR3 end; the end is taken from the germline J gene. V is TRBV2 and J is TRBJ2-7; 8 bases align to TRBD2. CDR1 SNHLY and CDR2 FYNNEI come from the germline V gene. The CDR3 has 14 residues. V gave up 8 bases and J gave up 2 bases; unmatched junction bases: 8. Incomplete CDR3 DNA: TGTGCCAGCGGTTATAGCGGGGCCGCCTACGAG. Translating it yields CASGYSGAAYE. In full, the CDR3 is CASGYSGAAYEQYF.

This clone has only a few counts. A junction boundary mismatches the germline segment, possibly from a read error. The read gets to within 3 residues of the CDR3 end, and the germline J gene fills in the rest. The chain uses TRBV7-7 and TRBJ1-1; 10 positions agree with TRBD1. The CDR3 is made up of 16 amino acids. Germline CDR1 SSHAT, CDR2 FNYEAQ (reference sequence). Incomplete CDR3 DNA: TGTGCTAGCAGCTTAGCTCGGACAGGGGGAAGCACTGAA. Amino acid sequence: CASSLARTGGSTE. The complete CDR3 protein is CASSLARTGGSTEAFF.

This clone was counted ten times or more. Read coverage stops 3 residues before the CDR3 terminus; the germline J gene supplies the remainder. The rearrangement links TRBV7-9 to TRBJ2-1; a weak D match, TRBD2 (6 bases). This CDR3 is built from 14 residues. Germline CDR1 is SEHNR and CDR2 is FQNEAQ (reference sequence). V lost 5 bases and J lost 9, with 17 bases in between. Partial CDR3 DNA: TGTGCCAGCAGCGCCCGGGACTCCACCAGTGAG. This gives the protein CASSARDSTSE. Given in full, the CDR3 is CASSARDSTSEQFF.

This clone was detected ten times or more. The chain's CDR3 is CSAPMSQGNEQYF. CDR3 bases read: TGCAGTGCTCCAATGTCACAGGGGAACGAG. The rearrangement links TRBV20-1 to TRBJ2-7, with 7 bases aligning to TRBD1. The CDR3 end falls 3 residues outside the read, so it is completed with the germline J gene. The germline V gene encodes CDR1 DFQATT and CDR2 SNEGSKA (reference sequence). The CDR3 sequence is 13 residues long. Germline trimming cut 5 bases from V and 5 bases from J; bases unmatched to any gene: 9.

This clone was seen repeatedly, ten times or more. At one end the junction does not follow the germline gene, possibly because of a read error. The sequence runs out 3 residues before the end of the CDR3; the remainder is reconstructed from the germline J gene. The chain couples TRBV4-2 to TRBJ2-3, with a possible D match to TRBD2 (7 bases). The CDR3 consists of 18 residues. CDR1 and CDR2 (germline): LGHNA, YNFKEQ. CDR3 DNA, as far as it was read: TGCGCCAGCAGCCAAGCCACGGGGGGCAAGGGCCCCACAGATACG. Amino acid sequence: CASSQATGGKGPTDT. The entire CDR3 sequence reads CASSQATGGKGPTDTQYF.

This clone was observed at least ten times. Read coverage stops 3 residues before the CDR3 terminus; the germline J gene supplies the remainder. This chain links TRBV29-1 with TRBJ1-2, with 7 bases lining up with TRBD1. Germline assignment: CDR1 SQVTM and CDR2 ANQGSEA. This CDR3 is 11 amino acids long. The CDR3 is CSVEGQTTYTF. Incomplete CDR3 DNA: TGCAGCGTTGAGGGACAGACCACT.

This clone was counted many times. The CDR3 goes on 3 residues after the read ends, and that part is filled in from the germline J gene. The V call is TRBV14, the J call TRBJ2-1; the D gene is possibly TRBD1 (5 bases). CDR1 and CDR2 (germline): SGHDN, FVKESK. This CDR3 region has 13 residues. Trimming stripped 1 base from V and 9 bases from J, with 10 bases between. The CDR3 region is CASSQVRGTEQFF. The sequenced CDR3 bases are TGTGCCAGCAGCCAAGTAAGGGGTACTGAG.

This clone has at least ten counts. The CDR3 extends 3 residues past the end of the read, so its final part is completed from the germline J gene. The chain has TRBV5-1 and TRBJ2-1; TRBD2 aligns across 9 bases. CDR1 and CDR2 from the germline V gene are SGHRS and YFSETQ. Trimming at V came to 1 base and at J to 6 bases, leaving 5 bases not matched to a gene. The CDR3 sequence is 15 residues long. The CDR3 reads CASSLSAGGSNEQFF. The CDR3 DNA, read in part, is TGCGCCAGCAGCTTGTCGGCGGGAGGGAGCAATGAG.

As for this clone: The read comes to an end 3 residues before the CDR3 does, leaving the germline J gene to fill in the end. The chain carries TRBV7-3 and TRBJ1-1, with D possibly being TRBD1 (6 bases). The V gene's germline CDR1 is SGHTA and CDR2 FQGTGA. The CDR3 length is 16 residues. Trimming left V 3 bases short and J 1 base short, with 15 bases between. The sequenced CDR3 bases are TGTGCCAGCAGCTTTCTGGGGGGGACACCGAACACTGAA. Translating it yields CASSFLGGTPNTE. The full-length CDR3 reads as CASSFLGGTPNTEAFF.

This clone was counted at least ten times. The read terminates 3 residues before the CDR3 end, so the remaining end is supplied by the germline J gene. V and J are TRBV5-1 and TRBJ1-1, with TRBD1 matching over 8 bases. The germline CDR1 and CDR2 sequences are SGHRS and YFSETQ. The CDR3 totals 14 residues. CDR3 DNA (partial): TGCGCCAGCAGCTTGGTTTCAGGGGGCGACGAA. It specifies CASSLVSGGDE. The entire CDR3 protein is CASSLVSGGDEAFF.

This clone was recorded many times. The CDR3 end is not reached by the read, which stops 3 residues before it; the germline J gene fills it in. This chain connects TRBV29-1 to TRBJ1-1; D not resolved. Trimming pared 3 bases from V and 4 bases from J, leaving 12 bases between. The CDR3 contains 13 residues. Germline V gene sequence: CDR1 SQVTM, CDR2 ANQGSEA. The covered CDR3 bases are TGCAGCGTTGATCATGGTGAGGGCACTGAA. This encodes CSVDHGEGTE. The whole CDR3 protein is CSVDHGEGTEAFF.

This clone was seen more than once but under ten times. The read falls 3 residues short of the CDR3 end, and the missing part is taken from the germline J gene. V is TRBV7-9 and J is TRBJ1-1; D unclear. From germline, CDR1 is SEHNR and CDR2 FQNEAQ (reference sequence). The CDR3 runs to 11 residues. V was trimmed by 5 bases and J by 2 bases, leaving 3 bases between them. Here the CDR3 reads CASSRNTEAFF. The sequenced CDR3 bases are TGTGCCAGCAGCCGTAACACTGAA.

This clone came up many times. The sequence runs out 3 residues before the end of the CDR3; the remainder is reconstructed from the germline J gene. The gene calls are TRBV12-3 or TRBV12-4 and TRBJ1-6; D is undetermined. Trimming left V 6 bases short and J 8 bases short, with 11 bases between. The CDR3 runs to 13 residues. This CDR3 is CASSRRVDSPLHF. CDR3 DNA (partial): TGTGCCAGCAGCAGGAGAGTGGATTCACCC.

This clone showed up many times. CDR3 bases read: TGCAGCGTCCAGGAGGGTGAGAAA. This sequence encodes CSVQEGEK. The entire CDR3 protein is CSVQEGEKAFF. The rearrangement joins TRBV29-1 to TRBJ1-1; no clear D gene. The read finishes 3 residues shy of the CDR3 end, and the germline J gene is used to complete it. CDR3 size: 11 residues. Germline loops: CDR1 SQVTM, CDR2 ANQGSEA. Full variable domain (remainder filled in from reference TRBV29-1 and TRBJ1-1): SAVISQKPSRDICQRGTSLTIQCQVDSQVTMMFWYRQQPGQSLTLIATANQGSEATYESGFVIDKFPISRPNLTFSTLTVSNMSPEDSSIYLCSVQEGEKAFFGQGTRLTVV.

This clone showed up many times. CDR3 region: CSVERGQGAGGYTF. The DNA read from the CDR3 is TGCAGCGTTGAACGCGGACAGGGGGCGGGTGGC. The chain carries TRBV29-1 and TRBJ1-2, with 11 nucleotides matching TRBD1. The DNA ends 3 residues before the CDR3 does, and the rest of the CDR3 is filled in from the germline J gene. This CDR3 contains 14 residues. The V and J ends lost 2 bases and 7 bases, in that order; junction bases with no gene match: 6. Germline V gene data show CDR1 as SQVTM and CDR2 as ANQGSEA.

This clone was seen at least ten times. Read coverage stops 3 residues before the CDR3 terminus; the germline J gene supplies the remainder. This chain connects TRBV11-2 to TRBJ1-4; 8 bases are a match to TRBD1. V lost 4 bases, J lost 8 bases, and 9 bases stayed unmatched. This CDR3 is 15 amino acids long. Germline V lookup: CDR1 SGHAT, CDR2 FQNNGV. The CDR3 spells CASSSSAGGREKLFF. Partial CDR3 DNA: TGTGCCAGCAGCTCTAGTGCAGGGGGCCGGGAAAAA. The complete variable domain, with remaining parts taken from reference TRBV11-2 and TRBJ1-4, reads EAGVAQSPRYKIIEKRQSVAFWCNPISGHATLYWYQQILGQGPKLLIQFQNNGVVDDSQLPKDRFSAERLKGVDSTLKIQPAKLEDSAVYLCASSSSAGGREKLFFGSGTQLSVL.

At least ten counts were recorded for this clone. The read ends 3 residues shy of where the CDR3 ends; the end is completed using the germline J gene. The chain uses TRBV18 and TRBJ1-4, with 9 nucleotides matching TRBD1. CDR1 is KGHSH, CDR2 LQKENI, per germline. With 5 bases clipped from V and 4 bases from J, the junction kept 2 bases outside the gene matches. The CDR3 has 14 amino acids. The CDR3 protein is CASSADRGNEKLFF. Partial CDR3 DNA: TGTGCCAGCTCAGCGGACAGGGGTAATGAAAAA.

The sample holds many counts of this clone. From the germline J gene comes the end of the CDR3, since the read stops 3 residues before it. This chain links TRBV30 with TRBJ2-5; TRBD1 aligns across 9 bases. Losses at the gene ends were 0 bases for V and 0 bases for J; bases not matched to a gene: 17. Germline V gene data show CDR1 as GTSNPN and CDR2 as SVGIG (reference sequence). The CDR3 length is 20 residues. CDR3: CAWSVFGSVSGQGYQETQYF. The CDR3 DNA, read in part, is TGTGCCTGGAGTGTATTTGGTTCGGTATCAGGACAGGGGTACCAAGAGACC.

In this sample, this clone turned up many times. Read data end 3 residues before the CDR3 end; the end is taken from the germline J gene. V gene TRBV28 combines with J gene TRBJ1-6, with TRBD1 matching over 7 bases. This CDR3 region has 14 residues. V shed 2 bases, J shed 9 bases, and the junction held 4 bases outside the gene matches. Germline V gene lookup returns CDR1 MDHEN and CDR2 SYDVKM. CDR3 amino acids: CASSLQGDGSPLHF. Incomplete CDR3 DNA: TGTGCCAGCAGTTTACAGGGGGACGGTTCACCC.

This clone was counted ten times or more. The CDR3 goes on 3 residues after the read ends, and that part is filled in from the germline J gene. The chain joins TRBV6-2 or TRBV6-3 to TRBJ2-5; 10 nucleotides agree with TRBD2. Germline CDR1 reads MNHEY; CDR2 reads SVGEGT. J lost 5 bases, V lost 5 bases, and 8 bases had no gene match. This CDR3 is 15 amino acids long. The CDR3 reads CASSRASGRTETQYF. The part of the CDR3 DNA that was read is TGTGCCAGCAGTCGTGCTAGCGGGAGAACGGAGACC.

Ten or more counts support this clone. CDR3 DNA, as far as it was read: TGTGCCAGCAGTATGACTAGCGGGAGGGCCGTCGGTACG. This sequence encodes CASSMTSGRAVGT. The full-length CDR3 reads as CASSMTSGRAVGTQYF. The rearrangement uses TRBV12-3 or TRBV12-4 and TRBJ2-3; TRBD2 matches 14 bases. Sequencing ends 3 residues short of the CDR3 end; the germline J gene provides the rest. The CDR3 runs 16 residues. The V segment lost 5 bases and the J segment 8 bases; nucleotides outside the gene matches: 9.

There are many counts of this clone. The read ends 3 residues before the CDR3 terminus; that terminus is restored from the germline J gene. The rearrangement links TRBV29-1 to TRBJ2-2; 8 nucleotides match TRBD1. This CDR3 comprises 17 residues. J was trimmed by 3 bases and V by 4 bases; bases with no gene match: 13. The germline gives CDR1 SQVTM, CDR2 ANQGSEA. CDR3 sequence: CSVVRRTDRDYTGELFF. CDR3 DNA, as far as it was read: TGCAGCGTTGTCCGCCGGACGGACAGGGATTACACCGGGGAG.